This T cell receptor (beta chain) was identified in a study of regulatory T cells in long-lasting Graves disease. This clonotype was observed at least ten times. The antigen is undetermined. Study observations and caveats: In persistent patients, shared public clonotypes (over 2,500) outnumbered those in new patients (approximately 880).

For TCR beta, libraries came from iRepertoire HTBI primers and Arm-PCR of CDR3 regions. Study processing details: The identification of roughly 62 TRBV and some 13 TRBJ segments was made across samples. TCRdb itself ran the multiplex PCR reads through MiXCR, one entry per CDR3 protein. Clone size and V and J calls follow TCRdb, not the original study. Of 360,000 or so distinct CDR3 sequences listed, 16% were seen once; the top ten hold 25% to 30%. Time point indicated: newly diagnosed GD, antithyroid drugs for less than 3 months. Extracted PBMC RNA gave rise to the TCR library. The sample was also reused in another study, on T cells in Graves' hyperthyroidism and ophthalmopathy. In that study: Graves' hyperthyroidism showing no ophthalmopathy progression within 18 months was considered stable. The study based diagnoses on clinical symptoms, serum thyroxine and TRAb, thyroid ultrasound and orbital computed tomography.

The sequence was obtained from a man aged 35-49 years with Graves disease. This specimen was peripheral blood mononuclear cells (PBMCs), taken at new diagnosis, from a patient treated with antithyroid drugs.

In nucleotides, the CDR3 is TGTGCCAGCTCACCCCGGGGGGGAAGTCAGCCCCAGCATTTT. Its translation: CASSPRGGSQPQHF. The rearrangement links TRBV18 to TRBJ1-5; tentatively, D is TRBD1 (5 bases). Germline V gene sequence: CDR1 KGHSH, CDR2 LQKENI. This CDR3 region has 14 residues. Trimming left V 3 bases short and J 6 bases short, with 12 bases between.